These 15 T cell receptor beta chains share one sample of origin, sequenced in a study of OX40 agonist ivuxolimab in advanced cancers. Assay used: immunoSEQ multiplex PCR; TCRdb lists only in-frame clones, some missing. The sample has around 67,000 clones; around nine tenths are singletons. This specimen consisted of CD4+ or CD8+ T cells sorted from blood, obtained in a trial of the OX40 agonist ivuxolimab. These receptors were taken from an adult with an advanced solid tumor such as melanoma, head and neck, liver or kidney cancer.

V and J are TRBV11-3 and TRBJ2-2; D is perhaps TRBD1 (6 bases). The CDR3 extends over 17 amino acids. V lost 2 bases and J 0 bases, leaving 13 bases between the germline ends. CDR1 is SGHNT and CDR2 is YENEEA in the germline V gene. CDR3 DNA: TGTGCCAGCAGCTTAAAACTCCGACAGGCGAACACCGGGGAGCTGTTTTTT. The encoded protein is CASSLKLRQANTGELFF.

This chain links TRBV4-1 with TRBJ1-1; 8 bases are shared with TRBD1. V lost 0 bases to trimming and J lost 6 bases; unmatched junction nucleotides: 6. Germline CDR1 reads MGHRA; CDR2 reads YSYEKL. CDR3 length: 15 residues. CDR3 DNA: TGCGCCAGCAGCCAAGACGGCAGGGGGCACGCTGAAGCTTTCTTT. Its translation: CASSQDGRGHAEAFF.

The chain joins TRBV7-7 to TRBJ2-5; a possible D gene is TRBD2 (5 bases). With 2 bases removed from V and 2 bases from J, the gap between germline ends came to 6 bases. The CDR3 sequence is 13 residues long. From germline, CDR1 is SSHAT and CDR2 FNYEAQ (reference sequence). CDR3 nucleotides: TGTGCCAGCAGCTTAAGAGGGCAAGAGACCCAGTACTTC. Protein product: CASSLRGQETQYF.

V usage is TRBV7-9 and J usage is TRBJ2-7; 9 bases match TRBD1. The germline gives CDR1 SEHNR, CDR2 FQNEAQ (reference sequence). Trimming took 5 bases from V and 5 from J; bases not matched to a gene: 10. The CDR3 sequence is 15 residues long. For the CDR3, the DNA is TGTGCCAGCAGCCCATCCGGGACAGGGTCCCACGAGCAGTACTTC. This codes for CASSPSGTGSHEQYF.

The chain employs TRBV11-2 and TRBJ2-1, with 7 bases matching TRBD1. Germline V lookup: CDR1 SGHAT, CDR2 FQNNGV. V dropped 7 bases and J dropped 8; count of bases not matched to a gene: 26. The length of the CDR3 is 19 residues. This chain's CDR3 is CASTQLLRKGGVREDEQFF. CDR3 nucleotide sequence: TGTGCCAGCACCCAATTATTGAGGAAAGGGGGCGTGCGCGAAGATGAGCAGTTCTTC.

The chain couples TRBV21-1 to TRBJ1-1. TRBV21-1 is labeled a pseudogene. CDR3 length equals 16 residues. The CDR3 region has the DNA TGTGCCAGCAGCCCAACAGGAGGCCCAATGAACACTGAAGCTTTCTTT. Protein: CASSPTGGPMNTEAFF.

This clone showed up just a few times. J is TRBJ2-5 and V is TRBV5-1; D is possibly TRBD2 (7 bases). V lost 4 bases to trimming and J lost 2 bases, with 21 bases between them. The CDR3 covers 17 residues. In germline, CDR1 is SGHRS, CDR2 YFSETQ. The CDR3: CASSPSTGGGEQETQYF. For the CDR3, the DNA is TGCGCCAGCAGCCCCAGCACTGGAGGGGGGGAGCAAGAGACCCAGTACTTC.

The gene calls are TRBV5-1 and TRBJ2-1; perhaps D is TRBD1 or TRBD2 (6 bases each). This CDR3 has 17 residues. Germline V gives CDR1 SGHRS, CDR2 YFSETQ. V dropped 3 bases and J dropped 9 bases, with 25 bases sitting between them. CDR3 amino acids: CASSWGAGAGSAGEQFF. CDR3 bases: TGCGCCAGCAGCTGGGGGGCTGGTGCGGGCTCGGCGGGTGAGCAGTTCTTC.

This chain uses TRBV5-1 with TRBJ1-4; 9 bases match TRBD1. The germline V gene encodes CDR1 SGHRS and CDR2 YFSETQ. The CDR3 is 15 residues long. V gave up 0 bases and J gave up 7 bases; unmatched junction bases: 4. This CDR3 is CASSLEGQGPEKLFF. CDR3 nucleotides: TGCGCCAGCAGCTTGGAGGGACAGGGCCCTGAAAAACTGTTTTTT.

This clone was counted only a few times. The CDR3 is CASSQGSGFYTGELFF. CDR3 sequence (DNA): TGTGCCAGCAGCCAAGGGAGCGGGTTTTACACCGGGGAGCTGTTTTTT. The V call is TRBV7-9, the J call TRBJ2-2; perhaps TRBD2 as D (6 bases). V was cut by 5 bases and J by 3 bases, with 16 bases left in between. The CDR3 runs to 16 residues. Per the germline V gene, CDR1 is SEHNR and CDR2 is FQNEAQ (reference sequence). Using reference TRBV7-9 and TRBJ2-2 for the parts outside the CDR3, the full variable domain is DTGVSQNPRHKITKRGQNVTFRCDPISEHNRLYWYRQTLGQGPEFLTYFQNEAQLEKSRLLSDRFSAERPKGSFSTLEIQRTEQGDSAMYLCASSQGSGFYTGELFFGEGSRLTVL.

The chain uses TRBV6-1 and TRBJ1-2; D call uncertain. Trimming shortened V by 4 bases and J by 7 bases, and 16 bases separated the two germline ends. The CDR3 is 14 residues long. Germline CDR1 MNHNS, CDR2 SASEGT. CDR3 residues: CASSGHGLGTGYTF. CDR3 DNA sequence: TGTGCCAGCAGTGGTCACGGCTTAGGAACTGGCTACACCTTC.

The rearrangement joins TRBV4-3 to TRBJ2-7, with D possibly TRBD1 on 7 matching bases. This CDR3 is 15 amino acids long. The germline V gene encodes CDR1 LGHNA and CDR2 YSLEER. V lost 0 bases, J lost 9 bases, and 18 bases lay in between. The CDR3 DNA reads TGCGCCAGCAGCCAAGATCAGGGGGGAGCGAGGGGGCAGTACTTC. Amino acid sequence: CASSQDQGGARGQYF.

The CDR3 nucleotides read TGTGCCAGCAGCTTGGGCCACTTCGATACGCAGTATTTT. Translated, it gives CASSLGHFDTQYF. This chain uses TRBV9 with TRBJ2-3; no clear D gene. V shed 4 bases and J shed 6 bases, with 12 bases lying between them. The CDR3 totals 13 residues. Germline CDR1 reads SGDLS; CDR2 reads YYNGEE.

V is TRBV7-9 and J is TRBJ1-6, with a possible D match to TRBD1 (6 bases). Looked up from germline, CDR1 is SEHNR and CDR2 is FQNEAQ (reference sequence). This CDR3 has 15 amino acids. The germline V and J ends were trimmed by 5 bases and 9 bases, with 17 bases remaining between them. The CDR3 DNA sequence: TGTGCCAGCAGCGCCAGTAGAACAGGGTTTTCACCCCTCCACTTT. Its protein is CASSASRTGFSPLHF.

This chain's CDR3 is CASSRPGGSGRGYTF. The CDR3 DNA is TGTGCCAGCAGCCGCCCAGGAGGCTCCGGGCGAGGCTACACCTTC. The chain combines TRBV11-1 with TRBJ1-2, with unresolved D. Germline CDR1 reads SGHAT; CDR2 reads FQDESV (reference sequence). The ends were cut back, 5 bases at V and 8 bases at J, with 21 bases in the middle. This CDR3 is built from 15 residues. The full variable domain, its missing parts supplied by reference TRBV11-1 and TRBJ1-2, is EAEVAQSPRYKITEKSQAVAFWCDPISGHATLYWYRQILGQGPELLVQFQDESVVDDSQLPKDRFSAERLKGVDSTLKIQPAELGDSAMYLCASSRPGGSGRGYTFGSGTRLTVV.